The 2 T cell receptor beta chains below were found in one sample sequenced in a study of T cell responses to AZD1222 COVID-19 vaccine. Using immunoSEQ multiplex PCR, the repertoire was profiled, and TCRdb retains in-frame clones only, with some absent. The sample records some 130,000 clones, 90% being singletons. The material was peripheral blood, obtained on day 0 of AZD1222 vaccination. The receptors stem from an adult in good health.

The chain joins TRBV28 to TRBJ1-5; D is undetermined. Germline assignment: CDR1 MDHEN and CDR2 SYDVKM. V lost 6 bases to trimming and J lost 9 bases, with 15 bases between them. CDR3 length: 13 residues. CDR3 in amino acids: CASRTPPATPQHF. CDR3 sequence (DNA): TGTGCCAGCAGAACACCCCCGGCGACGCCCCAGCATTTT.

The rearrangement links TRBV11-2 to TRBJ2-3, with TRBD1 identical over 7 bases. The CDR3 spans 18 residues. V lost 4 bases, J lost 0 bases, and 13 bases stayed unmatched. Germline CDR1 SGHAT, CDR2 FQNNGV. Here the CDR3 reads CASSSMTQDRTSTDTQYF. In nucleotides, the CDR3 is TGTGCCAGCAGCTCCATGACCCAGGACAGGACTAGCACAGATACGCAGTATTTT.